Following are 2 T cell receptor beta chains from one sample sequenced in a study of long-term antiretroviral therapy in people with HIV. Researchers ran immunoSEQ v3.0 at survey level. Data came from immunoSEQ multiplex PCR; TCRdb stores just in-frame clones and leaves some out. The sample contains tens of thousands of clones, more than 75% of which appear only once. The input for sequencing was unsorted PBMCs, taken around 5.9 years after starting antiretroviral therapy. The receptors here all came from a man younger than 45 with HIV.

This clone is a singleton in its sample. This chain connects TRBV6-4 to TRBJ2-1; D not resolved. Germline CDR1 is MRHNA and CDR2 is SNTAGT. CDR3 length: 13 amino acids. With 3 bases removed from V and 9 bases from J, the gap between germline ends came to 12 bases. CDR3 nucleotides: TGTGCCAGCAGTGAATCTCGCGTCGGTGAGCAGTTCTTC. It encodes CASSESRVGEQFF.

This chain uses TRBV7-2 with TRBJ1-5, with unresolved D. The CDR3 runs 13 residues. V lost 5 bases and J lost 11, with 16 bases in between. The germline V gene encodes CDR1 SGHTA and CDR2 FQGNSA. CDR3 region: CASSPSSVPAQHF. The CDR3 DNA sequence: TGTGCCAGCAGCCCTTCCTCAGTTCCGGCCCAGCATTTT.